This T cell receptor (beta chain) was obtained from a study of OX40 agonist ivuxolimab in advanced cancers. The table lists this clone with a few counts. The CDR3 extends over 15 amino acids. Germline CDR1 reads SEHNR; CDR2 reads FQNEAQ (reference sequence). Trimming removed 1 base from V and 4 bases from J, with 13 bases in between. Only in-frame clones appear in the TCRdb table, and some are missing; sequencing was by immunoSEQ multiplex PCR. The table shows 48,000 or so clones, with roughly 90% occurring only once. The TCR was taken from an adult with an advanced solid tumor such as melanoma, head and neck, liver or kidney cancer. The sequences come from CD4+ or CD8+ T cells sorted from blood, collected in a trial of the OX40 agonist ivuxolimab. The V and J genes are TRBV7-9 and TRBJ2-5, with a possible D match to TRBD1 (5 bases). CDR3 DNA sequence: TGTGCCAGCAGCTTAGTTGTAGGGGCCCGAGAGACCCAGTACTTC. Translation: CASSLVVGARETQYF.